The T cell receptor (beta chain) under discussion was sequenced for a study of CD8+ T cells in alopecia areata (dated by TCRdb to the late 2010s). With respect to the entire study: In both human patients and the C3H/HeJ mouse model, the study applied high-throughput TCRbeta sequencing to look at T cell clonal expansion in alopecia areata. Human TCRbeta sequencing covered scalp tissue and sorted CD4+ and CD8+ peripheral blood T cells from patchy and totalis/universalis alopecia areata patients and healthy controls. Scalp clonality was compared across normal scalp (n=4), patchy alopecia areata scalp (n=8), and alopecia totalis/universalis scalp (n=8). RNA was extracted with the PAXgene miRNA kit for fixed scalp, the miRNeasy kit for PBMCs, and the RNeasy kit for mouse skin. TCRbeta CDR3 regions were amplified by immunoSEQ multiplex PCR using 35 Vbeta forward and 13 Jbeta reverse primers. What the research found in general, with its limitations: Scalp TCR repertoire analysis is complicated because resident alphabeta T cells in normal human skin are also sequenced, whereas mouse skin is dominated by gammadelta T cells. Shared TCR sequences between patients were less evident than in mice, which may be partly attributable to HLA diversity in the patient population. Compared with normal scalp, lesional scalp had higher clonality and more expanded CD8+ clones, particularly in alopecia totalis/universalis, a pattern that suggests antigenic drive.

Peripheral blood and lesional scalp punch biopsies were obtained from patients with alopecia areata. PBMCs were isolated by density centrifugation and stained for CD3, CD4 and CD8, after which CD4+ and CD8+ T cells were sorted on a FACSAria. As part of a multicenter biomarker study, untreated alopecia areata patients were recruited. In five patients from the biomarker study, blood CD8+ T cells were sorted further into NKG2D-low and NKG2D-high fractions. Receptors were amplified or captured by the immunoSEQ multiplex PCR assay. For TCR sequencing, RNA was extracted from every sample and reverse transcribed into cDNA to serve as template. First-strand cDNA was synthesized with SuperScript III using a 2:1 mix of oligo-dT and random hexamers. A synthetic immune receptor repertoire was used to assess amplification bias, and residual bias was removed computationally. The published analysis was carried out like this. Raw reads were preprocessed to remove errors, and CDR3 was defined according to IMGT conventions as the region from the conserved cysteine to phenylalanine. To get clonality, Shannon entropy was normalized by log2 of the number of productive unique TCRs and the result was subtracted from 1. Whether each scalp clone was CD4 or CD8 was inferred by checking scalp TCRbeta sequences against the CD4 and CD8 repertoires from sorted blood. TCRdb carries this immuneACCESS record with in-frame sequences only. Its versions omit some clonotypes, under half of them owing to an unresolved V gene in the studies checked, with the rest unexplained. V and J calls and clone size are those listed in that table; D and trimming were worked out from the DNA. A total of 120,000 or so clones appear in this sample, around 45% of them only once. The ten most abundant clones make up about 10% of the sample.

On this clone itself: The target of this receptor is not known. Qualities for individual bases were not recorded, and no much larger clone is one base off.

V is clipped by 7 bases and J by 7 bases, and the sequence between their germline boundaries is 14 bases long. The CDR3 goes from the cysteine to the phenylalanine over 11 residues. Only the CDR3 DNA is retained, 33 bases long and in frame from the first base. Taken from the germline V gene, the CDR1 and CDR2 loops are SQVTM and ANQGSEA. This clonotype was obtained from a human donor with alopecia areata. The rearranged chain carries TRBV29-1 and TRBJ2-7; the D gene is perhaps TRBD2, on 5 matching bases. Sequencing was carried out using NKG2D-low CD8+ T cells sorted from blood. The meaning of the sample's cell subset or site label: sorted CD8+ NKG2D-low blood T cells. The nucleotides are TGCAGCGCGTTAACGGGCGGGGAGCAGTACTTC. Its protein reads: CSALTGGEQYF.